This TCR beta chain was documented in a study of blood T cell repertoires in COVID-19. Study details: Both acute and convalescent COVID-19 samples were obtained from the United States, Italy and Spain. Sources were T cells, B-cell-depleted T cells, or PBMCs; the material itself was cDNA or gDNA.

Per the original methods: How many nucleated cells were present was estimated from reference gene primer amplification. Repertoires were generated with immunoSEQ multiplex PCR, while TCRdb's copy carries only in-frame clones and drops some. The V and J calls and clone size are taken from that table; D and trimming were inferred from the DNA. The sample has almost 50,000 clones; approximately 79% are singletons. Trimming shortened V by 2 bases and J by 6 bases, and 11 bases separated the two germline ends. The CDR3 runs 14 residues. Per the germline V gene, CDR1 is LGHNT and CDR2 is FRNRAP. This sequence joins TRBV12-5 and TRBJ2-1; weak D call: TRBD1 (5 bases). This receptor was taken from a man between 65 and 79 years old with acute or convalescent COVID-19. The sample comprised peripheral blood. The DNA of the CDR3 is TGTGCTAGTGGTTTGCCCCTCGACAGCAATGAGCAGTTCTTC. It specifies CASGLPLDSNEQFF.